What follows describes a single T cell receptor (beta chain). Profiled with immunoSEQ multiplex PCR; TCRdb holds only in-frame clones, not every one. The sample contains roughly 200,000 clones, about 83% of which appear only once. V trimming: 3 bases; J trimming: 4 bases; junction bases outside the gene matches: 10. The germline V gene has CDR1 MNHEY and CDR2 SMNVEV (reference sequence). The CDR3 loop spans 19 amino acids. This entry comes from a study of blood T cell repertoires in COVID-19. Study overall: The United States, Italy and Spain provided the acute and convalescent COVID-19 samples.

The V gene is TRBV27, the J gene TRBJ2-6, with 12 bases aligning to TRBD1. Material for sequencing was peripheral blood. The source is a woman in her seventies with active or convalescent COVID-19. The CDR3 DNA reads TGTGCCAGCAGTTTGCTACCGGGACAGGGGGCCCGAGGGGCCAACGTCCTGACTTTC. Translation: CASSLLPGQGARGANVLTF.